Presented here are 15 T cell receptor beta chains from one specimen sequenced in a study of CD8 T cells in Susac syndrome. After extraction with the RNeasy kit, roughly 0.45 to 1 ug of the RNA was reverse transcribed using random hexamers. In TCRdb, the immunoSEQ multiplex PCR reads were re-called with MiXCR into one record per CDR3 protein. The table has tens of thousands of distinct CDR3 sequences, roughly 94% seen once. Material: CD8+ T cells from PBMCs. All receptors come from a human donor with multiple sclerosis.

The chain recombines TRBV5-1 with TRBJ1-2; perhaps TRBD1 as D (5 bases). The CDR3 spans 14 residues. Germline V gene lookup returns CDR1 SGHRS and CDR2 YFSETQ. Trimming removed 0 bases at V and 5 bases at J, with 11 bases between. CDR3 protein: CASSLADRAYGYTF. Here the CDR3 DNA reads TGCGCCAGCAGCTTGGCCGACAGAGCTTATGGCTACACCTTC.

The V call is TRBV5-6, the J call TRBJ1-1; D is possibly TRBD1 (6 bases). This CDR3 region has 16 residues. V lost 2 bases to trimming and J lost 0 bases, with 14 bases between them. CDR1 is SGHDT, CDR2 YYEEEE, per germline. CDR3 sequence reads: CASSFGPTGMNTEAFF. In DNA form, the CDR3 reads TGTGCCAGCAGCTTTGGACCGACAGGAATGAACACTGAAGCTTTCTTT.

V gene TRBV28 combines with J gene TRBJ2-3; TRBD2 is a possible D gene (6 bases). V lost 2 bases to trimming and J lost 3 bases, with 18 bases between them. CDR1 and CDR2 (germline): MDHEN, SYDVKM. The CDR3 covers 17 residues. CDR3 bases: TGTGCCAGCAGTTTAAGGGTCGGACTATCCTCTACAGATACGCAGTATTTT. This codes for CASSLRVGLSSTDTQYF.

The chain recombines TRBV7-2 with TRBJ1-6; TRBD1 matches 7 bases. The junction had 12 bases not matched to a gene; V was cut back by 5 bases and J by 11 bases. Germline CDR1 reads SGHTA; CDR2 reads FQGNSA. CDR3 length: 15 amino acids. The CDR3 loop is CASSQRQGTGPPLHF. Here the CDR3 DNA reads TGTGCCAGCAGCCAAAGACAGGGAACGGGGCCACCCCTCCACTTT. The full variable domain, in which reference TRBV7-2 and TRBJ1-6 provide the parts outside the CDR3, is GAGVSQSPSNKVTEKGKDVELRCDPISGHTALYWYRQSLGQGLEFLIYFQGNSAPDKSGLPSDRFSAERTGGSVSTLTIQRTQQEDSAVYLCASSQRQGTGPPLHFGNGTRLTVT.

This chain uses TRBV7-9 with TRBJ2-1, with 10 bases matching TRBD2. CDR3 length: 12 amino acids. Germline V gene lookup returns CDR1 SEHNR and CDR2 FQNEAQ (reference sequence). The CDR3 nucleotides are TGTGCTAGCGGGGGGCGCTACAATGAGCAGTTCTTC. Its translation is CASGGRYNEQFF.

The chain links TRBV19 to TRBJ2-5; D uncertain. V lost 10 bases to trimming and J lost 5 bases, with 20 bases between them. The CDR3 is 14 amino acids. In germline, CDR1 is LNHDA, CDR2 SQIVND (reference sequence). Written as DNA, the CDR3 is TGTGCCACCACCGCGGCAGGCCTGATTGAGACCCAGTACTTC. The encoded protein is CATTAAGLIETQYF.

This chain joins TRBV7-8 and TRBJ2-1, with D possibly matching TRBD2 (5 bases). This CDR3 contains 14 residues. Germline CDR1 reads SGHVS; CDR2 reads FQNEAQ. V lost 4 bases and J 3 bases, leaving 10 bases between the germline ends. DNA for the CDR3: TGTGCCAGCAGCTGGGTAGCGAACTACAATGAGCAGTTCTTC. Its translation is CASSWVANYNEQFF.

The chain recombines TRBV19 with TRBJ2-1, with 11 bases aligning to TRBD2. V lost 8 bases, J lost 3 bases, and 6 bases stayed unmatched. The CDR3 is made up of 15 amino acids. CDR1 LNHDA and CDR2 SQIVND come from the germline V gene (reference sequence). CDR3 residues: CASSKTSGDYNEQFF. Written as DNA, the CDR3 is TGTGCCAGTTCCAAGACTAGCGGGGACTACAATGAGCAGTTCTTC.

This clonotype was found once. This chain uses TRBV13 with TRBJ2-3, with 8 nucleotides matching TRBD2. The CDR3 runs 19 residues. Trimming removed 0 bases from V and 2 bases from J; junction bases left unmatched: 13. Germline V gives CDR1 PRHDT, CDR2 FYEKMQ (reference sequence). The CDR3 here is CASSLGLAAWRGDTDTQYF. The CDR3 nucleotides read TGTGCCAGCAGCTTAGGCCTGGCCGCCTGGCGGGGGGACACAGATACGCAGTATTTT.

The chain links TRBV27 to TRBJ2-1; D unresolved. V lost 2 bases and J 0 bases, leaving 5 bases between the germline ends. Germline V gene data show CDR1 as MNHEY and CDR2 as SMNVEV (reference sequence). This CDR3 has 14 amino acids. CDR3 loop: CASSLASSYNEQFF. The CDR3 DNA follows: TGTGCCAGCAGTTTAGCTAGCTCCTACAATGAGCAGTTCTTC.

J is TRBJ1-1 and V is TRBV6-2 or TRBV6-3; D unresolved. V dropped 2 bases and J dropped 10 bases, with 8 bases sitting between them. Germline assignment: CDR1 MNHEY and CDR2 SVGEGT. CDR3 length equals 11 residues. This chain's CDR3 is CASSYGTVAFF. CDR3 DNA sequence: TGTGCCAGCAGTTACGGCACAGTAGCTTTCTTT.

The chain joins TRBV27 to TRBJ2-3; 11 bases map to TRBD1. With 1 base clipped from V and 4 bases from J, the junction kept 4 bases outside the gene matches. Germline lookup yields CDR1 MNHEY and CDR2 SMNVEV (reference sequence). The CDR3 contains 16 residues. The CDR3 loop is CASSLWTGQGADTQYF. CDR3 sequence (DNA): TGTGCCAGCAGTTTATGGACGGGACAGGGGGCAGATACGCAGTATTTT.

The V and J genes are TRBV12-5 and TRBJ1-5; D might be TRBD1 (6 bases). In germline, CDR1 is LGHNT, CDR2 FRNRAP. CDR3 size: 16 residues. Trimming removed 0 bases from V and 2 bases from J, with 11 bases in between. The CDR3 is CASGLVPSGGNQPQHF. In DNA form, the CDR3 reads TGTGCTAGTGGTTTGGTACCATCAGGGGGCAATCAGCCCCAGCATTTT.

The chain carries TRBV9 and TRBJ1-5; no clear D gene. Germline V CDR1 and CDR2: SGDLS, YYNGEE. The CDR3 has 15 residues. Trimming shortened V by 3 bases and J by 1 base, and 11 bases separated the two germline ends. This CDR3 reads CASSADGRSNQPQHF. The CDR3 DNA reads as TGTGCCAGCAGCGCAGACGGTAGGAGCAATCAGCCCCAGCATTTT. The entire variable domain, with the rest obtained from reference TRBV9 and TRBJ1-5, is as follows: DSGVTQTPKHLITATGQRVTLRCSPRSGDLSVYWYQQSLDQGLQFLIQYYNGEERAKGNILERFSAQQFPDLHSELNLSSLELGDSALYFCASSADGRSNQPQHFGDGTRLSIL.

The rearrangement links TRBV2 to TRBJ2-2, with D hard to call. The V gene's germline CDR1 is SNHLY and CDR2 FYNNEI. The length of the CDR3 is 15 residues. With 0 bases removed from V and 5 bases from J, the gap between germline ends came to 10 bases. The chain's CDR3 is CASSEALLRTGELFF. CDR3 nucleotide sequence: TGTGCCAGCAGTGAAGCGCTTCTGAGAACCGGGGAGCTGTTTTTT.